The sequence of this T cell receptor (beta chain) was determined in a study of neurological immune-mediated disorders. The CDR3 sequence is 17 residues long. Germline assignment: CDR1 SSHAT and CDR2 FNYEAQ (reference sequence). The cDNA was produced through 5'RACE with 10-nucleotide random UMIs. Each CDR3 protein is one row after TCRdb ran MiXCR on the 5' RACE reads. The sample contains 65,000 to 80,000 distinct CDR3 sequences, 17% of which appear only once. As concerns this clonotype: At one boundary the junction diverges from the germline segment, which might be a read error.

Healthy controls consisted of blood bank volunteers in Maryland, USA. The unsorted libraries were produced from 2 million PBMCs held at -80 C. This clonotype was obtained from a middle-aged woman in good health. Material for sequencing was PBMCs. This rearrangement joins TRBV7-7 to TRBJ2-7; 16 bases are a match to TRBD2. The CDR3 is CASSPGTSGRATYEQYF. DNA for the CDR3: TGTGCTAGCAGCCCGGGGACTAGCGGGAGGGCAACCTACGAGCAGTACTTC.